Listed here are 22 T cell receptor beta chains from one sample, sequenced in a study of T cell repertoires in ileal Crohn's disease. Only in-frame clones appear in the TCRdb table, and some are missing; sequencing was by immunoSEQ multiplex PCR. The table shows around 15,000 clones, with 87% occurring only once. Input material: ileal tissue. The source of these receptors is an adult with Crohn's disease.

The CDR3 sequence: CASSVGQDSYEQYF. The DNA of the CDR3 is TGTGCCAGCAGCGTCGGACAGGACTCCTACGAGCAGTACTTC. The chain couples TRBV9 to TRBJ2-7, with 7 bases that match TRBD1. CDR3 length: 14 amino acids. Germline V gene data show CDR1 as SGDLS and CDR2 as YYNGEE. The junction had 2 bases not matched to a gene; V was cut back by 2 bases and J by 0 bases.

The gene calls are TRBV5-1 and TRBJ2-7; D might be TRBD1 (6 bases). V shed 0 bases and J shed 3 bases, with 13 bases lying between them. Germline CDR1 reads SGHRS; CDR2 reads YFSETQ. The CDR3 is 15 amino acids. The CDR3 sequence: CASSLGGQGYYEQYF. CDR3 nucleotide sequence: TGCGCCAGCAGCTTGGGGGGGCAGGGTTACTACGAGCAGTACTTC.

The chain has TRBV29-1 and TRBJ2-1; TRBD1 matches 9 bases. CDR1 is SQVTM, CDR2 ANQGSEA, per germline. V was clipped by 7 bases and J by 5 bases; unmatched bases: 9. This CDR3 is 14 amino acids long. In DNA, the CDR3 is TGCAGCGCTCGGGGGGACAGGGCGAACAATGAGCAGTTCTTC. Its protein is CSARGDRANNEQFF.

This chain joins TRBV6-5 and TRBJ2-7; 9 bases line up with TRBD2. The V gene's germline CDR1 is MNHEY and CDR2 SVGAGI. The CDR3 loop spans 14 amino acids. After removal of 7 bases from V and 1 base from J, the junction contained 5 bases not matched to a gene. CDR3 sequence reads: CASTTSGRSYEQYF. The CDR3 bases are TGTGCCAGCACCACTAGCGGGCGATCCTACGAGCAGTACTTC.

The chain has TRBV7-8 and TRBJ1-2; 7 bases line up with TRBD1. Losses at the gene ends were 2 bases for V and 2 bases for J; bases not matched to a gene: 2. This CDR3 comprises 14 residues. The germline gives CDR1 SGHVS, CDR2 FQNEAQ. Written as DNA, the CDR3 is TGTGCCAGCAGCTTACCGACAGGGAACTATGGCTACACCTTC. Amino acid sequence: CASSLPTGNYGYTF.

In this sample, this clone turned up a few times. V usage is TRBV27 and J usage is TRBJ2-7, with TRBD2 matching 9 bases. V dropped 4 bases and J dropped 4; count of bases not matched to a gene: 8. CDR1 is MNHEY, CDR2 SMNVEV, per germline (reference sequence). The CDR3 is 15 amino acids. Here the CDR3 reads CASSSRAGGVYEQYF. CDR3 coding DNA: TGTGCCAGCAGTTCCCGGGCGGGGGGGGTTTACGAGCAGTACTTC.

The chain has TRBV27 and TRBJ2-2; 7 bases are a match to TRBD1. Germline lookup yields CDR1 MNHEY and CDR2 SMNVEV (reference sequence). The CDR3 totals 15 residues. After removal of 7 bases from V and 3 bases from J, the junction contained 8 bases not matched to a gene. Written as DNA, the CDR3 is TGTGCCAGCATTCTCGACAGGGCGGACACCGGGGAGCTGTTTTTT. Protein sequence: CASILDRADTGELFF.

The rearrangement joins TRBV30 to TRBJ1-5; D is perhaps TRBD1 (6 bases). The germline gives CDR1 GTSNPN, CDR2 SVGIG (reference sequence). CDR3 length equals 14 residues. V lost 1 base and J lost 3, with 10 bases in between. DNA of the CDR3: TGTGCCTGGAGTGATGACAGGATCAATCAGCCCCAGCATTTT. Its protein is CAWSDDRINQPQHF.

V is TRBV5-6 and J is TRBJ1-3, with a possible D match to TRBD1 (5 bases). The CDR3 contains 18 residues. Between the trimmed V and J ends, which lost 0 bases and 0 bases, there was a span of 16 bases. The germline V gene encodes CDR1 SGHDT and CDR2 YYEEEE. CDR3 residues: CASSLDTGDYFSGNTIYF. The CDR3 DNA reads as TGTGCCAGCAGCTTGGACACAGGAGATTATTTCTCTGGAAACACCATATATTTT.

This clone was counted once. This chain links TRBV18 with TRBJ2-2; a possible D gene is TRBD1 (6 bases). Trimming left V 3 bases short and J 6 bases short, with 23 bases between. CDR3 length: 18 residues. Germline CDR1 and CDR2: KGHSH and LQKENI. CDR3 region: CASSPKITGYRGPGELFF. The DNA for the CDR3 is TGTGCCAGCTCACCCAAAATTACAGGGTACAGAGGCCCCGGGGAGCTGTTTTTT. Using reference TRBV18 and TRBJ2-2 for the parts outside the CDR3, the full variable domain is NAGVMQNPRHLVRRRGQEARLRCSPMKGHSHVYWYRQLPEEGLKFMVYLQKENIIDESGMPKERFSAEFPKEGPSILRIQQVVRGDSAAYFCASSPKITGYRGPGELFFGEGSRLTVL.

CDR3 bases: TGTGCCAGCAGTGACATGTGGGCAGGGACCTACGAGCAGTACTTC. Protein sequence: CASSDMWAGTYEQYF. The chain carries TRBV6-1 and TRBJ2-7, with TRBD1 as a possible D gene (5 bases). The CDR3 sequence is 15 residues long. The germline V gene has CDR1 MNHNS and CDR2 SASEGT. V was trimmed by 3 bases and J by 2 bases, leaving 14 bases between them.

The rearrangement uses TRBV6-6 and TRBJ1-6; 8 nucleotides agree with TRBD1. After removal of 5 bases from V and 9 bases from J, the junction contained 12 bases not matched to a gene. The CDR3 is 16 amino acids. From germline, CDR1 is MNHNY and CDR2 SVGAGI (reference sequence). CDR3 region: CASSQTGTGHSSPLHF. The CDR3 region has the DNA TGTGCCAGCAGTCAGACGGGGACAGGACATTCTTCACCCCTCCACTTT.

The genes are TRBV7-8 and TRBJ1-2, with TRBD1 identical over 11 bases. The germline V gene encodes CDR1 SGHVS and CDR2 FQNEAQ. Trimming took 0 bases from V and 3 from J; bases not matched to a gene: 6. The CDR3 runs to 17 residues. This CDR3 reads CASSLAQDRGLYYGYTF. The CDR3 region has the DNA TGTGCCAGCAGCTTAGCGCAGGACAGGGGGCTTTACTATGGCTACACCTTC.

The chain has TRBV4-1 and TRBJ2-7, with no clear D. Per the germline V gene, CDR1 is MGHRA and CDR2 is YSYEKL. Between the trimmed V and J ends, which lost 3 bases and 5 bases, there was a span of 8 bases. The CDR3 spans 12 residues. The CDR3: CASSQLSDEQYF. As DNA, the CDR3 is TGCGCCAGCAGCCAGCTTTCGGACGAGCAGTACTTC.

The gene calls are TRBV19 and TRBJ2-6; tentatively, D is TRBD1 (6 bases). Germline assignment: CDR1 LNHDA and CDR2 SQIVND (reference sequence). Trimming stripped 6 bases from V and 2 bases from J, with 11 bases between. This CDR3 is built from 15 residues. The CDR3, as DNA: TGTGCCAGTAGGACAGGACTTGCTGGGGCCAACGTCCTGACTTTC. This translates into CASRTGLAGANVLTF.

The genes are TRBV4-3 and TRBJ2-4, with 13 positions matching TRBD2. CDR1 and CDR2 from the germline V gene are LGHNA and YSLEER. This CDR3 comprises 17 residues. Trimming cost V 0 bases and J 12 bases; bases outside gene matches: 11. This chain's CDR3 is CASSQDRGPGTSGTQYF. The CDR3, as DNA: TGCGCCAGCAGCCAAGATCGGGGACCGGGGACTAGCGGGACTCAGTACTTC.

This chain connects TRBV5-4 to TRBJ2-3; maybe TRBD1 (5 bases). Germline V CDR1 and CDR2: SGHNT, YYREEE (reference sequence). This CDR3 is 13 amino acids long. V was clipped by 0 bases and J by 6 bases, with 8 bases between them. CDR3 DNA: TGTGCCAGCAGCTTGGGTCAGGGTGATACGCAGTATTTT. Residues: CASSLGQGDTQYF.

This rearrangement joins TRBV9 to TRBJ1-5; a possible D gene is TRBD1 (5 bases). CDR3 length: 15 residues. Trimming cost V 4 bases and J 3 bases, with 14 bases left between them. Per germline, CDR1 SGDLS and CDR2 YYNGEE. The DNA of the CDR3 is TGTGCCAGCAGCCCCTCGTGGGGGGACAATCAGCCCCAGCATTTT. Amino acids: CASSPSWGDNQPQHF.

The V and J genes are TRBV13 and TRBJ2-6, with 10 positions matching TRBD1. The germline V gene encodes CDR1 PRHDT and CDR2 FYEKMQ (reference sequence). The CDR3 runs 16 residues. Losses at the gene ends were 6 bases for V and 1 base for J; bases not matched to a gene: 3. The CDR3 coding sequence is TGTGCCAGCAGGACAGGGGGCAAGTCTGGGGCCAACGTCCTGACTTTC. Its protein product is CASRTGGKSGANVLTF.

The chain employs TRBV11-2 and TRBJ1-4; 9 nucleotides align to TRBD1. CDR1 is SGHAT and CDR2 is FQNNGV in the germline V gene. This CDR3 is 14 amino acids long. Trimming at V came to 3 bases and at J to 5 bases, leaving 1 base not matched to a gene. Here the CDR3 reads CASSLGTGNEKLFF. Written as DNA, the CDR3 is TGTGCCAGCAGCTTGGGGACAGGGAATGAAAAACTGTTTTTT.

This clone was seen a single time. V and J are TRBV19 and TRBJ2-2, with 9 bases that match TRBD1. The V and J ends lost 9 bases and 7 bases, in that order; junction bases with no gene match: 6. CDR3 length: 13 residues. The germline V gene has CDR1 LNHDA and CDR2 SQIVND (reference sequence). Written as DNA, the CDR3 is TGTGCCAGCTCGACAGGGGGGTACGGGGAGCTGTTTTTT. Its translation is CASSTGGYGELFF.

This chain uses TRBV5-4 with TRBJ2-5; 7 bases line up with TRBD1. The CDR3 sequence is 14 residues long. The trim removed 1 base at V and 3 bases at J, leaving 3 bases unmatched. The germline V gene has CDR1 SGHNT and CDR2 YYREEE (reference sequence). CDR3 loop: CASSLITGEETQYF. In nucleotides, the CDR3 is TGTGCCAGCAGCTTGATCACAGGGGAAGAGACCCAGTACTTC.